This TCR beta chain was recovered during a study of shared clonotypes between healthy human individuals. The authors' processing: ImmunoSEQ supplied junction-only sequences lacking quality scores, so filtering was different. Sequencing was performed with immunoSEQ multiplex PCR; in TCRdb, only in-frame clones are kept and a portion is missing. The V and J calls and the clone size are those of that table, but D and trimming were determined from the DNA. Here the sample spans roughly 500,000 clones, around 96% being singletons. A word on this clone: Antigen unknown.

All participating donors were Caucasian adults from Nashville, Tennessee. The germline V and J ends were trimmed by 6 bases and 2 bases, with 4 bases remaining between them. CDR3 length: 12 residues. Germline CDR1 and CDR2: MNHNY and SVGAGI (reference sequence). Study-level findings and limits: Generally, estimated richness proved larger in naive subsets than it did in memory subsets. Apart from blood, nothing was sampled; tissue repertoires likely differ.

The origin of this receptor is a woman in her twenties or thirties in good health. The chain carries TRBV6-6 and TRBJ2-2; D unresolved. Input material: naive CD4+ T cells sorted from blood. Subset: CD45RA+ positively selected. CDR3: CASSTNTGELFF. In DNA, the CDR3 is TGTGCCAGCAGCACTAACACCGGGGAGCTGTTTTTT.